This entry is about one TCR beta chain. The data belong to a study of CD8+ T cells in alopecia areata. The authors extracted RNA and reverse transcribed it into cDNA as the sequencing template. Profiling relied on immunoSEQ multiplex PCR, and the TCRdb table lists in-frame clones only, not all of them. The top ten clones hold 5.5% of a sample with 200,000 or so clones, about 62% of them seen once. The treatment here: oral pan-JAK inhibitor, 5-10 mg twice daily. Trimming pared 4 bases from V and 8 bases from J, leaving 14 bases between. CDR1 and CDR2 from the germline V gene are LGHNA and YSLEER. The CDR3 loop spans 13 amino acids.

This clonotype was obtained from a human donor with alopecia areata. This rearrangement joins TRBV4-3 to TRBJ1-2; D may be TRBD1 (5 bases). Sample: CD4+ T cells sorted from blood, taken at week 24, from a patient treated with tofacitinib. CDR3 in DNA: TGCGCCAGCAGCCCACTGGGGGGAAGAGGCTACACCTTC. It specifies CASSPLGGRGYTF.